Listed here are 32 T cell receptor beta chains from one sample, sequenced in a study of yellow fever vaccine responses in identical twins. TCRdb reanalysed the RT-PCR reads using MiXCR and keeps one entry per CDR3 protein. The sample includes about 10,000 distinct CDR3 sequences, roughly 85% of them seen just once. The input for sequencing was T cells from blood (PBMCs), unsorted or a sorted subset (not recorded which), taken before or after yellow fever vaccination (not recorded which). Source of these receptors: a woman between 18 and 29 years old who received the yellow fever vaccine.

CDR3 amino acids: CASSPRLGGYEQFF. The CDR3 DNA follows: TGTGCCAGCAGCCCCCGGTTAGGGGGCTATGAGCAGTTCTTC. The chain combines TRBV13 with TRBJ2-1, with 7 bases aligning to TRBD1. The CDR3 is 14 residues long. The V segment lost 5 bases and the J segment 8 bases; nucleotides outside the gene matches: 9. Germline V CDR1 and CDR2: PRHDT, FYEKMQ (reference sequence).

This clonotype was counted only a few times. The chain uses TRBV29-1 and TRBJ2-2, with D tentatively TRBD1 (5 bases). Germline V gene sequence: CDR1 SQVTM, CDR2 ANQGSEA. Trimming removed 3 bases at V and 6 bases at J, with 8 bases between. The CDR3 is 12 amino acids. The CDR3 bases are TGCAGCGTTGAGTTACAGGCCGGGGAGCTGTTTTTT. Its protein is CSVELQAGELFF.

J is TRBJ2-1 and V is TRBV11-3, with TRBD2 matching 13 bases. Looked up from germline, CDR1 is SGHNT and CDR2 is YENEEA. The CDR3 contains 16 residues. V trimming: 5 bases; J trimming: 8 bases; junction bases outside the gene matches: 9. The CDR3 reads CASSPRTSGGLDEQFF. Written as DNA, the CDR3 is TGTGCCAGCAGCCCGCGGACTAGCGGGGGCTTGGATGAGCAGTTCTTC.

V is TRBV4-1 and J is TRBJ2-1, with D possibly matching TRBD1 (6 bases). The V end was cut by 0 bases, the J end by 2 bases, with 11 bases between. The germline V gene encodes CDR1 MGHRA and CDR2 YSYEKL. This CDR3 comprises 16 residues. DNA for the CDR3: TGCGCCAGCAGCCAAGACCGCCGGGACACCTACAATGAGCAGTTCTTC. Protein: CASSQDRRDTYNEQFF.

This clonotype counts as large. V is TRBV7-2 and J is TRBJ1-1; D not certain. The CDR3 has 12 amino acids. CDR1 and CDR2 from the germline V gene are SGHTA and FQGNSA. V was clipped by 3 bases and J by 7 bases, with 9 bases between them. The CDR3 loop is CASSFLSSEAFF. The CDR3 bases are TGTGCCAGCAGCTTTTTGTCCAGTGAAGCTTTCTTT.

The chain combines TRBV6-8 with TRBJ1-4, with D hard to call. The germline V gene has CDR1 MNHGY and CDR2 SAAAGT. The length of the CDR3 is 12 residues. Trimming took 0 bases from V and 7 from J, leaving 3 bases between them. As DNA, the CDR3 is TGTGCCAGCAGTTACTCCCGTGAAAAACTGTTTTTT. It is translated as CASSYSREKLFF.

V is TRBV5-1 and J is TRBJ2-3; the D call may be TRBD1 or TRBD2 (5 bases each). Germline V gene data show CDR1 as SGHRS and CDR2 as YFSETQ. This CDR3 region has 14 residues. The ends were cut back, 4 bases at V and 1 base at J, with 10 bases in the middle. CDR3 in amino acids: CASSTQGGTDTQYF. For the CDR3, the DNA is TGCGCCAGCAGCACCCAGGGAGGCACAGATACGCAGTATTTT.

Only one count was recorded for this clonotype. The chain uses TRBV18 and TRBJ2-1, with a weak D call TRBD2 (6 bases). Per the germline V gene, CDR1 is KGHSH and CDR2 is LQKENI. CDR3 size: 14 residues. V was clipped by 1 base and J by 7 bases, with 11 bases between them. Here the CDR3 DNA reads TGTGCCAGCTCACCACGGTCAGGGAGGAATGAGCAGTTCTTC. Translating gives CASSPRSGRNEQFF.

The chain couples TRBV10-3 to TRBJ2-1; weak D call: TRBD1 (6 bases). V was trimmed by 6 bases and J by 3 bases, leaving 9 bases between them. This CDR3 region has 13 residues. CDR1 ENHRY and CDR2 SYGVKD come from the germline V gene. CDR3 residues: CAIRAGVYNEQFF. DNA of the CDR3: TGTGCCATCAGGGCAGGGGTCTACAATGAGCAGTTCTTC.

This chain links TRBV20-1 with TRBJ2-1; 7 bases agree with TRBD2. Germline assignment: CDR1 DFQATT and CDR2 SNEGSKA (reference sequence). The trim removed 6 bases at V and 3 bases at J, leaving 8 bases unmatched. This CDR3 contains 14 residues. In nucleotides, the CDR3 is TGCAGTGCCCCGCCGGCTAGCGGCTACAATGAGCAGTTCTTC. This encodes CSAPPASGYNEQFF.

This clonotype was recorded once. This chain uses TRBV11-1 with TRBJ2-1; 7 bases are shared with TRBD2. The CDR3 sequence is 15 residues long. Germline-derived CDR1 and CDR2 are SGHAT and FQDESV (reference sequence). Losses at the gene ends were 2 bases for V and 3 bases for J; bases not matched to a gene: 4. The CDR3 loop reads CASSLPAGVYNEQFF. In DNA form, the CDR3 reads TGTGCCAGCAGCTTACCCGCGGGGGTCTACAATGAGCAGTTCTTC. Full variable domain (remainder filled in from reference TRBV11-1 and TRBJ2-1): EAEVAQSPRYKITEKSQAVAFWCDPISGHATLYWYRQILGQGPELLVQFQDESVVDDSQLPKDRFSAERLKGVDSTLKIQPAELGDSAMYLCASSLPAGVYNEQFFGPGTRLTVL.

This sequence joins TRBV11-3 and TRBJ2-1, with 8 bases lining up with TRBD2. Germline V gene sequence: CDR1 SGHNT, CDR2 YENEEA. The CDR3 spans 17 residues. Trimming removed 3 bases from V and 6 bases from J; junction bases left unmatched: 13. CDR3 sequence reads: CASSFVAGSGGRNEQFF. CDR3 sequence (DNA): TGTGCCAGCAGCTTCGTAGCCGGAAGCGGGGGCCGCAATGAGCAGTTCTTC. The full variable domain, rest sourced from reference TRBV11-3 and TRBJ2-1, is EAGVVQSPRYKIIEKKQPVAFWCNPISGHNTLYWYLQNLGQGPELLIRYENEEAVDDSQLPKDRFSAERLKGVDSTLKIQPAELGDSAVYLCASSFVAGSGGRNEQFFGPGTRLTVL.

V gene TRBV5-1 combines with J gene TRBJ2-1, with D perhaps TRBD2 (5 bases). Germline loops: CDR1 SGHRS, CDR2 YFSETQ. The CDR3 has 11 amino acids. V lost 4 bases, J lost 7 bases, and 6 bases lay in between. The CDR3 spells CASSRGNEQFF. CDR3 nucleotide sequence: TGCGCCAGCAGCCGAGGGAATGAGCAGTTCTTC.

The chain recombines TRBV20-1 with TRBJ1-5; D is possibly TRBD1 (6 bases). Germline CDR1 is DFQATT and CDR2 is SNEGSKA (reference sequence). Trimming took 7 bases from V and 5 from J, leaving 21 bases between them. This CDR3 region has 15 residues. CDR3 region: CSVLESQGKDQPQHF. The CDR3, as DNA: TGCAGTGTCCTCGAATCACAGGGAAAGGATCAGCCCCAGCATTTT.

This rearrangement joins TRBV6-4 to TRBJ1-2, with D possibly matching TRBD1 (5 bases). The CDR3 covers 13 residues. Germline V gene sequence: CDR1 MRHNA, CDR2 SNTAGT. V dropped 2 bases and J dropped 1 base, with 5 bases sitting between them. The CDR3 protein is CASSDRGNYGYTF. The CDR3 region has the DNA TGTGCCAGCAGTGACAGGGGTAACTATGGCTACACCTTC.

V is TRBV7-3 and J is TRBJ1-5; a possible D gene is TRBD1 (6 bases). CDR3 size: 15 residues. CDR1 is SGHTA, CDR2 FQGTGA, per germline. Trimming took 2 bases from V and 5 from J, leaving 13 bases between them. The CDR3 reads CASSLVSGGDQPQHF. The CDR3 DNA follows: TGTGCCAGCAGCTTAGTTTCGGGGGGCGATCAGCCCCAGCATTTT.

The chain joins TRBV18 to TRBJ2-1; 7 bases align to TRBD2. CDR3 size: 15 residues. Germline CDR1 reads KGHSH; CDR2 reads LQKENI. V shed 6 bases and J 2 bases; nucleotides not matched to a gene: 7. CDR3 in DNA: TGTGCCAGCTCCCTAGGACTAGAGACCTACAATGAGCAGTTCTTC. It specifies CASSLGLETYNEQFF.

V is TRBV10-1 and J is TRBJ1-5; TRBD1 agrees at 8 bases. V trimming: 2 bases; J trimming: 5 bases; junction bases outside the gene matches: 5. Germline lookup yields CDR1 WNHNN and CDR2 SYGVQD (reference sequence). The CDR3 is made up of 15 amino acids. The CDR3: CASSERQGRDQPQHF. Here the CDR3 DNA reads TGCGCCAGCAGTGAGCGACAGGGGAGAGATCAGCCCCAGCATTTT.

The chain combines TRBV6-5 with TRBJ2-7; D is uncertain. The V gene's germline CDR1 is MNHEY and CDR2 SVGAGI. V was trimmed by 7 bases and J by 2 bases, leaving 18 bases between them. The CDR3 extends over 15 amino acids. CDR3 amino acids: CASTSRMDGPYEQYV. The CDR3 DNA is TGTGCCAGCACTTCTCGGATGGACGGTCCCTACGAGCAGTACGTC.

The rearrangement uses TRBV20-1 and TRBJ2-3, with D tentatively TRBD2 (6 bases). Deletions cut 6 bases from V and 3 bases from J, with 16 bases between. Per the germline V gene, CDR1 is DFQATT and CDR2 is SNEGSKA (reference sequence). The CDR3 is made up of 14 amino acids. The chain's CDR3 is CSARGRGWTDTQYF. DNA for the CDR3: TGCAGTGCCCGAGGGCGGGGCTGGACAGATACGCAGTATTTT.

The rearrangement links TRBV29-1 to TRBJ1-1; D gene unclear. Trimming took off 3 bases at V and 5 bases at J, with 13 bases between the two ends. The germline gives CDR1 SQVTM, CDR2 ANQGSEA. This CDR3 is 13 amino acids long. Written as DNA, the CDR3 is TGCAGCGTTGATCTATCCACGGGGACTGAAGCTTTCTTT. It codes for CSVDLSTGTEAFF.

CDR3 protein: CASRTYEQYV. CDR3 bases: TGTGCCAGCAGGACCTACGAGCAGTACGTC. The chain couples TRBV2 to TRBJ2-7; no definite D call. The CDR3 consists of 10 residues. Germline CDR1 and CDR2: SNHLY and FYNNEI. Trimming left V 6 bases short and J 2 bases short, with 2 bases between.

This chain uses TRBV4-1 with TRBJ1-1; tentative D call: TRBD1 (5 bases). This CDR3 spans 16 amino acids. Trimming removed 1 base at V and 3 bases at J, with 15 bases between. Germline CDR1 reads MGHRA; CDR2 reads YSYEKL. Here the CDR3 reads CASSQGAGWPHTEAFF. CDR3 nucleotides: TGCGCCAGCAGCCAAGGCGCAGGGTGGCCCCACACTGAAGCTTTCTTT.

In this sample, this clonotype turned up once. This chain links TRBV2 with TRBJ2-2; perhaps D is TRBD1 or TRBD2 (5 bases each). The CDR3 loop spans 15 amino acids. Trimming pared 1 base from V and 6 bases from J, leaving 12 bases between. The germline CDR1 and CDR2 sequences are SNHLY and FYNNEI. The CDR3 nucleotides read TGTGCCAGCAGTGAAGTTGGGGGACGCGCCGGGGAGCTGTTTTTT. Amino acid sequence: CASSEVGGRAGELFF.

A note on this clonotype: A read error may produce the germline difference seen at one junction end. The chain employs TRBV20-1 and TRBJ2-7; 10 bases fit TRBD2. Germline-derived CDR1 and CDR2 are DFQATT and SNEGSKA (reference sequence). CDR3 length: 15 residues. The CDR3 region has the DNA TGCAGTGCTAGTTACCGGACTAGCGGTTCCTCCGAGCAGTACTTC. Translation gives CSASYRTSGSSEQYF.

The chain carries TRBV12-3 or TRBV12-4 and TRBJ1-5; D remains unclear. Trimming removed 7 bases from V and 3 bases from J, with 10 bases in between. The CDR3 consists of 13 residues. The CDR3 DNA reads TGTGCCAGCACCCACGACCTCAATCAGCCCCAGCATTTT. This encodes CASTHDLNQPQHF.

The rearrangement links TRBV6-1 to TRBJ1-5; 11 positions agree with TRBD1. V shed 6 bases and J 4 bases; nucleotides not matched to a gene: 5. Per the germline V gene, CDR1 is MNHNS and CDR2 is SASEGT. The CDR3 spans 15 residues. The CDR3 region is CASRIGQGANQPQHF. Here the CDR3 DNA reads TGTGCCAGCAGGATCGGACAGGGGGCGAATCAGCCCCAGCATTTT.

This chain joins TRBV14 and TRBJ2-7; TRBD2 aligns across 10 bases. The CDR3 is 16 residues long. Germline V gene lookup returns CDR1 SGHDN and CDR2 FVKESK. Trimming cost V 1 base and J 4 bases; bases outside gene matches: 7. CDR3 sequence reads: CASSQVRASGSYEQYF. The CDR3, as DNA: TGTGCCAGCAGCCAAGTTAGGGCTAGCGGGAGTTACGAGCAGTACTTC. Complete variable domain (other parts from reference TRBV14 and TRBJ2-7): EAGVTQFPSHSVIEKGQTVTLRCDPISGHDNLYWYRRVMGKEIKFLLHFVKESKQDESGMPNNRFLAERTGGTYSTLKVQPAELEDSGVYFCASSQVRASGSYEQYFGPGTRLTVT.

The chain uses TRBV29-1 and TRBJ2-1; 10 bases line up with TRBD2. V dropped 5 bases and J dropped 0; count of bases not matched to a gene: 7. The CDR3 is 16 residues long. Germline V gene lookup returns CDR1 SQVTM and CDR2 ANQGSEA. The CDR3 loop reads CSVCLAGESSYNEQFF. The CDR3 DNA reads TGCAGCGTTTGTCTAGCGGGGGAGAGCTCCTACAATGAGCAGTTCTTC.

This sequence joins TRBV29-1 and TRBJ2-1; D unresolved. This CDR3 has 12 amino acids. Trimming cost V 4 bases and J 2 bases, with 6 bases left between them. Germline V lookup: CDR1 SQVTM, CDR2 ANQGSEA. Here the CDR3 reads CSVGPTYNEQFF. The DNA for the CDR3 is TGCAGCGTTGGCCCAACCTACAATGAGCAGTTCTTC.

This rearrangement joins TRBV29-1 to TRBJ2-5; D gene ambiguous. Germline CDR1 and CDR2: SQVTM and ANQGSEA. There are 12 residues in the CDR3. Trimming removed 7 bases at V and 5 bases at J, with 14 bases between. Written as DNA, the CDR3 is TGCAGCGGGGCCCCCCTGGGGGAGACCCAGTACTTC. Translation gives CSGAPLGETQYF.

As concerns this clonotype: The junction shows a germline mismatch at one end, possibly a read error. The V and J genes are TRBV2 and TRBJ2-5; 9 bases map to TRBD2. Germline V gene data show CDR1 as SNHLY and CDR2 as FYNNEI. CDR3 length equals 15 residues. As DNA, the CDR3 is TGTGCCAGCAGAGAAGAGACTAGCGGCCAAGAGACCCAGTACTTC. As protein: CASREETSGQETQYF.